This T cell receptor (beta chain) was identified during a study of PD-1 blockade in classical Hodgkin lymphoma (dated by TCRdb to the early 2020s). For context, the study as a whole: Nivolumab dosing was 3 mg/kg intravenously every 2 weeks, continuing until either disease progression or unacceptable toxicity. A peripheral blood immune signature of response to PD-1 blockade in classical Hodgkin lymphoma was defined using TCR beta sequencing and CyTOF. What the authors observed across the whole study: A significant rise by C4D1 was seen in CD4+ but not CD8+ TCR diversity (p=0.0027 vs p=0.16), with the rise being most apparent in complete responders (p=0.02). Newly diagnosed patients were reported to have lower baseline TCR diversity than healthy donors, and relapsed/refractory patients were reported to have lower baseline TCR diversity still. Among trial patients, those achieving complete response had baseline diversity similar to that of newly diagnosed patients, while diversity was significantly lower in partial responders and progressors. Patients starting nivolumab less than 1 year after ASCT had lower diversity and were excluded from later analyses to avoid confounding by immune reconstitution. Only a single clinical trial cohort was studied, and what caused the repertoire differences, possibly disease activity or prior therapy, remained undefined.

Regarding this clone: Its recognized antigen is unknown. One end of the junction fails to match germline, which may point to a read error.

Including cysteine and phenylalanine, the CDR3 has 14 amino acids. Only the CDR3 part of the read is kept: 42 bases, read in frame from the first base. In the germline V gene (reference sequence), CDR1 corresponds to MNHEY and CDR2 to SMNVEV. Genomic DNA was extracted with the Qiagen DNeasy kit from unsorted PBMCs and from negatively selected CD4+ and CD8+ fractions. Using primers that anneal to V and J segments, immunoSEQ multiplex PCR amplified the TCR beta CDR3 regions. A synthetic immune receptor repertoire was used to minimize amplification bias, and any remaining bias was removed computationally after sequencing. As for the authors' bioinformatics: Repertoire diversity was quantified as the Shannon entropy index using custom Python scripts. Unsorted, CD4+ and CD8+ repertoires were analyzed separately, except for combined analyses in which CD4+ and CD8+ sequences were merged in silico. Clonal expansion was defined as at least a 2-fold frequency increase after treatment relative to C1D1, with a pseudocount of 0.5 for undetected baseline clones. Singleton clones were defined as clones with 0 or 1 copy at C1D1, and non-singleton clones were defined as clones with 2 or more copies. Clones expanded in unsorted samples were annotated as CD4+, CD8+ or unknown by matching protein sequences in sorted samples from the same patient. Wilcoxon tests on paired samples were used to test diversity changes from C1D1 to C4D1. This is the immuneACCESS table as TCRdb keeps it, with only in-frame sequences that have V and J called. A part of the clones is gone; compared with another copy, unresolved V genes explain less than half, and the rest is unexplained. D and trimming come from the DNA, and the V and J calls and clone size come from that table. For this sample there are nearly 55,000 clones; about 85% appear just once. 16% of the sample rests with the top ten.

The time point label on this specimen signifies: cycle 1 day 1 (C1D1), immediately before nivolumab initiation. Relapse after autologous stem cell transplantation had occurred in all trial patients, and cohorts A, B and C were distinguished by prior brentuximab vedotin exposure. A total of under 70 patients with relapsed/refractory classical Hodgkin lymphoma made up the trial cohort, and each patient's best overall response was complete response, partial response or progressive disease. In the multi-cohort phase II CheckMate 205 trial, trial patients received single-agent nivolumab. An independent review committee assessed best overall response using the 2007 International Working Group response criteria. PBMCs from the trial were collected at three points: immediately before nivolumab initiation (C1D1), and during therapy at cycle 2 day 1 and cycle 4 day 1. Peripheral blood was collected in 8 mL Vacutainer Cell Preparation Tubes, from which PBMCs were isolated by centrifugation and then cryopreserved.

The V and J segments used are TRBV27 and TRBJ1-2; a tentative D call is TRBD1 (5 bases match). The receptor was derived from a human donor with classical Hodgkin lymphoma. The material sequenced was peripheral blood mononuclear cells (PBMCs), taken at baseline. DNA sequence: TGTGCCAGCAGTTTATCGCCAGGGACGAGAGGCTACGCCTTC. This codes for CASSLSPGTRGYAF.